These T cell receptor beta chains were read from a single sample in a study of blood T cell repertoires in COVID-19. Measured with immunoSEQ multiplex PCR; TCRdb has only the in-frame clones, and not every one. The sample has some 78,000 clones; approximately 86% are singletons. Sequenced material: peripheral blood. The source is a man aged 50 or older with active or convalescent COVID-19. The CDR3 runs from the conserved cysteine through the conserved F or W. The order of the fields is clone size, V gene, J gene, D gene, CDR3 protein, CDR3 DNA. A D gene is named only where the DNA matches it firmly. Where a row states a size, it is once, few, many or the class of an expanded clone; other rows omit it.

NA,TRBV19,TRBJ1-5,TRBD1,CASSQTGGNQPQHF,TGTGCCAGTAGCCAGACAGGGGGCAATCAGCCCCAGCATTTT
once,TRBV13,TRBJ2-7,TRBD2,CASSPGGAGNYEQYF,TGTGCCAGCAGCCCCGGGGGAGCGGGGAACTACGAGCAGTACTTC
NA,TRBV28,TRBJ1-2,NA,CASSLGGARGYTF,TGTGCCAGCAGTTTGGGGGGGGCGCGTGGCTACACCTTC
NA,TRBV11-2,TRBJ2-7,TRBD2,CASSAGVGPYEQYF,TGTGCCAGCAGCGCGGGGGTTGGGCCCTACGAGCAGTACTTC
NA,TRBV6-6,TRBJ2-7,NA,CASSPPNRVWEQYF,TGTGCCAGCAGCCCACCCAACAGGGTTTGGGAGCAGTACTTC
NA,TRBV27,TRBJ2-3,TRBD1,CASSRTGFTDTQYF,TGTGCCAGCAGTCGGACAGGCTTCACAGATACGCAGTATTTT
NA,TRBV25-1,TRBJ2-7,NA,CASSRGYEQYF,TGTGCCAGCAGTCGGGGCTACGAGCAGTACTTC
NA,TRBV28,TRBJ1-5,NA,CASGPAEQPQHF,TGTGCCAGCGGCCCAGCGGAACAGCCCCAGCATTTT
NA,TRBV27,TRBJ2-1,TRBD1,CASSQGVDNEQFF,TGTGCCAGCAGCCAGGGGGTGGACAATGAGCAGTTCTTC
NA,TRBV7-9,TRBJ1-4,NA,CASSLGRDEEKLFF,TGTGCCAGCAGCTTGGGCAGGGATGAGGAAAAACTGTTTTTT
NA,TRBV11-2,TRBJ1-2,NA,CASSISGGVGYTF,TGTGCCAGCAGCATCTCTGGGGGGGTTGGCTACACCTTC
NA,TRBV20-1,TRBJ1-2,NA,CSARDFQGNTF,TGCAGTGCTAGAGATTTTCAGGGCAACACCTTC
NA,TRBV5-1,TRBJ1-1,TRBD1,CASSIQGDSTEAFF,TGCGCCAGCAGCATACAGGGGGATAGCACTGAAGCTTTCTTT
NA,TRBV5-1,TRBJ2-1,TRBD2,CASSLGLAGGFGNEQFF,TGCGCCAGCAGCTTGGGTTTGGCGGGGGGATTCGGCAATGAGCAGTTCTTC
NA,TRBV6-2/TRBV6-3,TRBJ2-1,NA,CASSSRGQPLRDNEQFF,TGTGCCAGCAGTTCACGAGGGCAGCCACTGCGGGACAATGAGCAGTTCTTC
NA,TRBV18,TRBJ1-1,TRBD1,CASSPMGQGQTEAFF,TGTGCCAGCTCACCAATGGGACAGGGGCAGACTGAAGCTTTCTTT
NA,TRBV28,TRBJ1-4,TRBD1,CASSPHRGRSEKLFF,TGTGCCAGCAGTCCGCACAGGGGGCGGAGTGAAAAACTGTTTTTT
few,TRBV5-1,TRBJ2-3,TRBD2,CASSLEPSGGSDTQYF,TGCGCCAGCAGCTTGGAGCCCAGCGGGGGGTCCGATACGCAGTATTTT
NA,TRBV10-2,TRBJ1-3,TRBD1,CASSEGTGIFGNTIYF,TGCGCCAGCAGTGAGGGGACAGGGATCTTTGGAAACACCATATATTTT
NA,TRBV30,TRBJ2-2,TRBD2,CAREGSGELFF,TGTGCCCGGGAGGGGTCCGGGGAGCTGTTTTTT
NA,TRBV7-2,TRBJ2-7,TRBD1,CASSLRQGMVEQYF,TGTGCCAGCAGCTTAAGACAGGGTATGGTCGAGCAGTACTTC
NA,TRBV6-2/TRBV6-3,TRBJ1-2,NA,CASSRPATEEWYGYTF,TGTGCCAGCAGCCGGCCGGCGACAGAGGAATGGTATGGCTACACCTTC
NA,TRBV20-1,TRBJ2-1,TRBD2,CSASYGGGGNEQFF,TGCAGTGCTAGTTACGGGGGGGGCGGGAATGAGCAGTTCTTC
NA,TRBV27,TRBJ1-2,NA,CASSLSFSSNYGYTF,TGTGCCAGCAGTTTATCTTTTTCGAGTAACTATGGCTACACCTTC
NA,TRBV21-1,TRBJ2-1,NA,CASSTQTGGSVNEQFF,TGTGCCAGCAGCACTCAGACAGGGGGATCGGTGAATGAGCAGTTCTTC
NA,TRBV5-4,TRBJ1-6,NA,CASSMDYRNSPLHF,TGTGCCAGCAGCATGGACTACCGTAATTCACCCCTCCACTTT
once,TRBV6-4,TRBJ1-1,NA,CASSEVPGTEAFF,TGTGCCAGCAGTGAGGTGCCGGGCACTGAAGCTTTCTTT
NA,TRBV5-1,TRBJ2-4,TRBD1,CASSLQGIENIQYF,TGCGCCAGCAGCCTACAGGGGATAGAGAACATTCAGTACTTC
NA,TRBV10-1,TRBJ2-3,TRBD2,CASSEYRGDATDTQYF,TGCGCCAGCAGTGAGTACCGGGGGGACGCCACAGATACGCAGTATTTT
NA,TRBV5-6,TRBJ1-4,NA,CASSSRHNGEKLFF,TGTGCCAGCAGCTCCCGACATAATGGTGAAAAACTGTTTTTT
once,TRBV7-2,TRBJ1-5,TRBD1,CASSLDGTGYNQPQHF,TGTGCCAGCAGCTTAGACGGGACAGGGTATAATCAGCCCCAGCATTTT
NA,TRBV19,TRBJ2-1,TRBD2,CASSISSGVFNYNEQFF,TGTGCCAGTAGTATCTCTAGCGGGGTTTTTAACTACAATGAGCAGTTCTTC
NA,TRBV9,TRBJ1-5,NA,CASSVVGREAYSNQPQHF,TGTGCCAGCAGCGTAGTGGGCAGGGAGGCCTATAGCAATCAGCCCCAGCATTTT
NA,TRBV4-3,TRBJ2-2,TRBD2,CASSQLAGGNTGELFF,TGCGCCAGCAGCCAACTAGCGGGGGGGAACACCGGGGAGCTGTTTTTT
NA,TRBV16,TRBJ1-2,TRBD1,CASSRSGTGDGYTF,TGTGCCAGCAGCCGAAGCGGGACAGGGGATGGCTACACCTTC
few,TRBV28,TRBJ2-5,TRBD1,CASTLTGIGETQYF,TGTGCCAGCACCTTGACAGGGATAGGGGAGACCCAGTACTTC
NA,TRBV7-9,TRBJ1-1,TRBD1,CASSPQGTGNTEAFF,TGTGCCAGCAGCCCCCAGGGGACAGGGAACACTGAAGCTTTCTTT
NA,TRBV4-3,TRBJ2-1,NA,CASSQSLVASEQFF,TGCGCCAGCAGCCAATCTCTCGTTGCGAGTGAGCAGTTCTTC
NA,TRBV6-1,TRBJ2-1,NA,CASSDLGQNFYNEQFF,TGTGCCAGCAGTGATCTGGGACAAAACTTTTACAATGAGCAGTTCTTC
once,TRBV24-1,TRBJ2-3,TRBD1,CATSVVGQGGSDTQYF,TGTGCCACCAGTGTAGTCGGACAGGGAGGATCAGATACGCAGTATTTT
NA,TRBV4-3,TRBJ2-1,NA,CASSQETRNEQFF,TGCGCCAGCAGCCAAGAGACTAGGAATGAGCAGTTCTTC
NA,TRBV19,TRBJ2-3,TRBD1,CASSSTGQASFF,TGTGCCAGTAGTTCCACGGGACAGGCCTCCTTTTTT
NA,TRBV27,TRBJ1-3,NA,CASSPLTGTGNTIYF,TGTGCCAGCAGCCCACTCACCGGGACAGGAAACACCATATATTTT
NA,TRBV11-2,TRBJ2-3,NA,CASSLEPGGGADTQYF,TGTGCCAGCAGCTTAGAACCGGGGGGCGGGGCAGATACGCAGTATTTT
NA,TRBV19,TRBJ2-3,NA,CASSPGPGTDTQYF,TGTGCCAGTAGTCCTGGGCCTGGGACAGATACGCAGTATTTT
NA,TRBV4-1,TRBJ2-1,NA,CASSQSLGPYNEQFF,TGCGCCAGCAGCCAATCTTTGGGCCCCTACAATGAGCAGTTCTTC
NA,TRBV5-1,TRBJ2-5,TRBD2,CASSLRLAGGQETQYF,TGCGCCAGCAGCCTCCGACTAGCGGGGGGCCAAGAGACCCAGTACTTC
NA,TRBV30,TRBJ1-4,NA,CAWSRVTTNEKLFF,TGTGCCTGGTCGAGGGTTACAACTAATGAAAAACTGTTTTTT
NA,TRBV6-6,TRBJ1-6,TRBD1,CASSGGQENSPLHF,TGTGCCAGCAGTGGGGGACAGGAGAATTCACCCCTCCACTTT
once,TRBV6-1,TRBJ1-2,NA,CASSDTGTGVSSNYGYTF,TGTGCCAGCAGTGACACCGGGACGGGGGTTTCTTCGAACTATGGCTACACCTTC
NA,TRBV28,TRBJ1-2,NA,CASSLVGTLDNYGYTF,TGTGCCAGCAGTTTGGTTGGGACACTGGATAACTATGGCTACACCTTC
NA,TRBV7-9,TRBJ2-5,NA,CASSSPRGGEETQYF,TGTGCCAGCAGCTCCCCCAGGGGAGGGGAAGAGACCCAGTACTTC
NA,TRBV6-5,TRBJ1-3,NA,CASRRGTETGNTIYF,TGTGCCAGCCGGAGGGGAACCGAAACTGGAAACACCATATATTTT
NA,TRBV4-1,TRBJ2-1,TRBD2,CASSRGGASSYNEQFF,TGCGCCAGCAGTCGCGGGGGGGCCAGCTCCTACAATGAGCAGTTCTTC
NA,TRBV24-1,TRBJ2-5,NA,CATSGVGVETQYF,TGTGCCACCAGTGGGGTAGGGGTCGAGACCCAGTACTTC
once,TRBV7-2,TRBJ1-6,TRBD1,CASSLRGGLNSPLHF,TGTGCCAGCAGCTTAAGAGGGGGCTTAAATTCACCCCTCCACTTT
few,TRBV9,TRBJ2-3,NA,CASSVLSGDTQYF,TGTGCCAGCAGCGTACTTTCGGGAGATACGCAGTATTTT
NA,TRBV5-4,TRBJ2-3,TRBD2,CASSLRLAGVGDTQYF,TGTGCCAGCAGCTTGCGACTAGCGGGGGTGGGAGATACGCAGTATTTT
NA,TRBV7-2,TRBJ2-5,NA,CASSLAAYVQETQYF,TGTGCCAGCAGCTTAGCAGCCTACGTCCAAGAGACCCAGTACTTC
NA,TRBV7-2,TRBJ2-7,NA,CASSLAGGPSYEQYF,TGTGCCAGCAGCTTAGCGGGGGGGCCTTCCTACGAGCAGTACTTC